This T cell receptor beta chain was sequenced for a study of blood T cell repertoires in COVID-19. Study summary: COVID-19 samples collected from the United States, Italy and Spain covered acute and convalescent phases. T cells, B-cell-depleted T cells, or PBMCs provided the cDNA or gDNA that served as material.

This CDR3 comprises 12 residues. V shed 6 bases, J shed 4 bases, and the junction held 2 bases outside the gene matches. Study processing details: For nucleated cells, counts were estimated from reference gene primer amplification. Some clones are missing from TCRdb's copy, which holds only in-frame ones; the method was immunoSEQ multiplex PCR. V and J calls and clone size are as listed in that table; D and trimming were resolved from the DNA. The sample includes fewer than 100,000 clones, 70% to 80% of them seen just once. This clonotype originated in a human donor in a cohort sampled during active COVID-19. The sample was peripheral blood. The V gene is TRBV12-3 or TRBV12-4, the J gene TRBJ2-7, with 8 bases lining up with TRBD2. CDR3: CASSGRDYEQYF. The CDR3 DNA is TGTGCCAGCAGCGGGAGGGATTACGAGCAGTACTTC.